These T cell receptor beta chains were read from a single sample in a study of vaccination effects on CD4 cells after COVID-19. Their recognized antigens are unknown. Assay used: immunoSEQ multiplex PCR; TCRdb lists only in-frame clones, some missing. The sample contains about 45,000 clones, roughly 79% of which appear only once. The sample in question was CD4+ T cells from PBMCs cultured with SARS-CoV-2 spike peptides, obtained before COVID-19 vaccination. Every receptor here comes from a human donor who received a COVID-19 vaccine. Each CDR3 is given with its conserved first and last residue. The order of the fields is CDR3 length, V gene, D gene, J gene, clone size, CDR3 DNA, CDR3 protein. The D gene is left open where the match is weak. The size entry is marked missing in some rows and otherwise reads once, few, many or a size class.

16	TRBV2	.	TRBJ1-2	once	TGTGCCAGCAGTGGGGGGCAGGGGTGGTACGGCTATGGCTACACCTTC	CASSGGQGWYGYGYTF
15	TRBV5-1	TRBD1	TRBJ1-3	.	TGCGCCAGCAGCTTGGATGGGACAGTTGGAAACACCATATATTTT	CASSLDGTVGNTIYF
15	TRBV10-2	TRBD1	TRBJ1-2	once	TGCGCCAGCAGTGGGCGGGACAGTCAAAACTATGGCTACACCTTC	CASSGRDSQNYGYTF
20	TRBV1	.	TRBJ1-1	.	TGCACCAGCAGCCAAGGGTTCAAGGGGGCGAGAGAACGGCTGAACACTGAAGCTTTCTTT	CTSSQGFKGARERLNTEAFF
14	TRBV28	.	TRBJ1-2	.	TGTGCCAGCTCTCGAGAGACAGCTTATTATGGCTACACCTTC	CASSRETAYYGYTF
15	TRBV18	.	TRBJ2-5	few	TGTGCCAGCTCACCGCGCAGGGAGGTTCAAGAGACCCAGTACTTC	CASSPRREVQETQYF
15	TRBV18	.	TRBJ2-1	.	TGTGCCAGCTCACCTAGGGTCAGCTCCTACAATGAGCAGTTCTTC	CASSPRVSSYNEQFF
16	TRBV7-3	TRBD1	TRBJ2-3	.	TGTGCCAGCAGCCAGGGACATCAGGGGGTCGGGGATACGCAGTATTTT	CASSQGHQGVGDTQYF
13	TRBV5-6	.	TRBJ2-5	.	TGTGCCAGCAGCTTGCAAGGACGCGAGACCCAGTACTTC	CASSLQGRETQYF
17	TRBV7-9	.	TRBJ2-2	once	TGTGCCAGCAGCTTCATGGGGGACACCGCGAACACCGGGGAGCTGTTTTTT	CASSFMGDTANTGELFF
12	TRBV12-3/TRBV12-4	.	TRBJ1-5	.	TGTGCCAGCAGTGGACAGTTCCAGCCCCAGCATTTT	CASSGQFQPQHF
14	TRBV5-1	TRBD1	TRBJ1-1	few	TGCGCCAGCAGCTCGGGGACACAGGGGCCTGAAGCTTTCTTT	CASSSGTQGPEAFF
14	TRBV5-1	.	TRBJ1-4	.	TGCGCCAGCAGCTCTACTGCAACTAATGAAAAACTGTTTTTT	CASSSTATNEKLFF
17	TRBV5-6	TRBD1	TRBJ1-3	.	TGTGCCAGCAGCTCCTTCGCCTGGGACAGGGGGCGAAACACCATATATTTT	CASSSFAWDRGRNTIYF
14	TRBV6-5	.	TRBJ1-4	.	TGTGCCAGCAGCTTAACAGGGAGTTCTGAAAAACTGTTTTTT	CASSLTGSSEKLFF
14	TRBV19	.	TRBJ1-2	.	TGTGCCAGTACCGCTCGGGGGGCCATGGGTGGCTACACCTTC	CASTARGAMGGYTF
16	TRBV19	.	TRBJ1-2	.	TGTGCCAGTCTACGTACTGGCGGCCCGAGCGGCTATGGCTACACCTTC	CASLRTGGPSGYGYTF
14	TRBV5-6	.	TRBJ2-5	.	TGTGCCAGCAGCTTGGCAAGGACAGAAGAGACCCAGTACTTC	CASSLARTEETQYF
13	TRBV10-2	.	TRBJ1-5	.	TGCGCCAGCACCTCCTTGGGGCCTCAGCCCCAGCATTTT	CASTSLGPQPQHF
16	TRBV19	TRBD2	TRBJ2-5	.	TGTGCCAGTTCGTGGTCTGGCGGGGGGTTCCGAGAGACCCAGTACTTC	CASSWSGGGFRETQYF
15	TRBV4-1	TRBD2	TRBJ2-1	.	TGCGCCAGCAGCCACGGGACTAGCGTCTACAATGAGCAGTTCTTC	CASSHGTSVYNEQFF
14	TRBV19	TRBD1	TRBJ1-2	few	TGTGCCAGTAGTATCCGACAGGGGGCAGGAGGCTACACCTTC	CASSIRQGAGGYTF
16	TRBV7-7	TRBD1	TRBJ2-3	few	TGTGCCAGCAGCCCCCGGACAGGGGCCGATGGGAATACGCAGTATTTT	CASSPRTGADGNTQYF
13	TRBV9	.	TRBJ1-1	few	TGTGCCAGCAGCGCTAGTCTGAACACTGAAGCTTTCTTT	CASSASLNTEAFF
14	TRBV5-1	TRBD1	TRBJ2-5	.	TGCGCCAGCAGCCTACAGGGGGCGGATGAGACCCAGTACTTC	CASSLQGADETQYF
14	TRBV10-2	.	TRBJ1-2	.	TGCGCCAGCGTTCCCTACAGGGCAGGGGAGGGCTACACCTTC	CASVPYRAGEGYTF
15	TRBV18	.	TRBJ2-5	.	TGTGCCAGCTCACCAGGAACAGGGGAGGTGGAGACCCAGTACTTC	CASSPGTGEVETQYF
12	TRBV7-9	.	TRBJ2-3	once	TGTGCCAGCAGCTTAGTGGGGGATACGCAGTATTTT	CASSLVGDTQYF
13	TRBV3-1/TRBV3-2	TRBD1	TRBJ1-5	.	TGTGCCAGCAGTCGACAGGGGAATCAGCCCCAGCATTTT	CASSRQGNQPQHF
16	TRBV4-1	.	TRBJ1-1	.	TGCGCCAGCAGCCAAGTCCGTGGGCAGGGAGACACTGAAGCTTTCTTT	CASSQVRGQGDTEAFF
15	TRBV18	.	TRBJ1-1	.	TGTGCCAGCTCACCACCGAACAGGGAGGGTACTGAAGCTTTCTTT	CASSPPNREGTEAFF
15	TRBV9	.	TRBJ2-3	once	TGTGCCAGCAGCGTGGGGGGGGGCCCCACAGATACGCAGTATTTT	CASSVGGGPTDTQYF
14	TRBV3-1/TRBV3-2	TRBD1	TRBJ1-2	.	TGTGCCAGCAGTAGGGGGACAGCTTACTATGGCTACACCTTC	CASSRGTAYYGYTF
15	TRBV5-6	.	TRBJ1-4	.	TGTGCCAGCAGCTTCCGGACCCTGGGCGGGGAAAAACTGTTTTTT	CASSFRTLGGEKLFF
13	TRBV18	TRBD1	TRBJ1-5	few	TGTGCCAGCTCACAAGGGGGCGGGCAGCCCCAGCATTTT	CASSQGGGQPQHF
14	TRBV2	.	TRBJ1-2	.	TGTGCCAGCAGTGAAGCGGGACGGACCTATGGCTACACCTTC	CASSEAGRTYGYTF
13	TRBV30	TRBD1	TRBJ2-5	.	TGTGCCTGGAGGATTACAGGGGTAGAGACCCAGTACTTC	CAWRITGVETQYF
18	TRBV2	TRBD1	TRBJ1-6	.	TGTGCCAGCAGTGTCCCGGGACAGGGGTCCCGCTATAATTCACCCCTCCACTTT	CASSVPGQGSRYNSPLHF
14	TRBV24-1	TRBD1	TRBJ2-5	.	TGTGCCACCAGTGACCCGACAGGGATTGAGACCCAGTACTTC	CATSDPTGIETQYF
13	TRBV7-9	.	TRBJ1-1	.	TGTGCCAGCAGCTCGCAGGACGGCACTGAAGCTTTCTTT	CASSSQDGTEAFF
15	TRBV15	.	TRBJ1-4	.	TGTGCCACCAGCATATCCGGGTCTACTAATGAAAAACTGTTTTTT	CATSISGSTNEKLFF
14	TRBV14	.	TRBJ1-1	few	TGTGCCAGCAGCCAAGCCCAGGGTGGCACTGAAGCTTTCTTT	CASSQAQGGTEAFF
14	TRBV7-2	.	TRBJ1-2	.	TGTGCCAGCAGCTTAGATAGGGGTCCCTATGGCTACACCTTC	CASSLDRGPYGYTF
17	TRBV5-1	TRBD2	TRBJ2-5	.	TGCGCCAGCAGCCCAGACTCTAGCGGGGTGGGTGGTGAGACCCAGTACTTC	CASSPDSSGVGGETQYF
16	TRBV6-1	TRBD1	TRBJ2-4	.	TGTGCCAGCAGTGAACTGGGACAGGGGGCGAGGGACATTCAGTACTTC	CASSELGQGARDIQYF
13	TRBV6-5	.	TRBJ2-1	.	TGTGCCAGCAGTTCCGACAGCTACAATGAGCAGTTCTTC	CASSSDSYNEQFF
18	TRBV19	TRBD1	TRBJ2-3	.	TGTGCCAGTAGTACTACCCACGACAGGGGAGCGGGCACAGATACGCAGTATTTT	CASSTTHDRGAGTDTQYF